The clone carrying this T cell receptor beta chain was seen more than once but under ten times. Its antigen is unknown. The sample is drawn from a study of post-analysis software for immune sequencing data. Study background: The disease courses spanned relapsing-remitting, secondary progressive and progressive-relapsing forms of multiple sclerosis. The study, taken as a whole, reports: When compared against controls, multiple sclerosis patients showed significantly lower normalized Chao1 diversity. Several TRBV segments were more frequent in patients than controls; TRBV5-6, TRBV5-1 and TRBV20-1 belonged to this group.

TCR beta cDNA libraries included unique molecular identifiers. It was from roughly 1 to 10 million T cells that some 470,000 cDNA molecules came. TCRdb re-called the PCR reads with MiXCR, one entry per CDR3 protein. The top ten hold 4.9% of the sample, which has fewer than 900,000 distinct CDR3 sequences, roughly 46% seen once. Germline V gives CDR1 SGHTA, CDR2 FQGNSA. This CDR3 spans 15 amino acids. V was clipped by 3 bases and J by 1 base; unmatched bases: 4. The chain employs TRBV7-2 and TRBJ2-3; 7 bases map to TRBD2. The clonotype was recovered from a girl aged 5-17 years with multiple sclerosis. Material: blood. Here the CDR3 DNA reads TGTGCCAGCAGCTTTAGGAGCGGGGGCACAGATACGCAGTATTTT. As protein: CASSFRSGGTDTQYF.